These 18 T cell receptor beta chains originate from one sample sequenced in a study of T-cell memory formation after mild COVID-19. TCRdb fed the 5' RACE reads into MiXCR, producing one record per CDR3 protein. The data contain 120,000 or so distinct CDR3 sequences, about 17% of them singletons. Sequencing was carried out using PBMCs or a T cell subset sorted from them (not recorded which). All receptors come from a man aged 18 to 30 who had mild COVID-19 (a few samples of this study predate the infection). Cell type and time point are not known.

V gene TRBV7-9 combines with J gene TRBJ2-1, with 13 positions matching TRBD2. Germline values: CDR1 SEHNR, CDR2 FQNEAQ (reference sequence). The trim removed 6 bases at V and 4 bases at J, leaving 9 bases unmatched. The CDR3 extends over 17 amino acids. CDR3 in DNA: TGTGCCAGCAGTGTGTCCCTACTAGCGGGGGGGTACAATGAGCAGTTCTTC. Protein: CASSVSLLAGGYNEQFF.

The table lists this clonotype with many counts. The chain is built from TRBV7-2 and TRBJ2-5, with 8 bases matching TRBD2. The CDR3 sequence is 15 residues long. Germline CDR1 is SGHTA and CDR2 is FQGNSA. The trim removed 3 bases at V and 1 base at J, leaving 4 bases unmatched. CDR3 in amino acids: CASSFVAGGQETQYF. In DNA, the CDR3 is TGTGCCAGCAGCTTCGTGGCGGGGGGCCAAGAGACCCAGTACTTC.

The CDR3 loop reads CASSLQVGGYTF. The CDR3 nucleotides are TGTGCCAGCAGTTTACAGGTCGGTGGCTACACCTTC. The chain carries TRBV28 and TRBJ1-2, with D unclear. Germline-derived CDR1 and CDR2 are MDHEN and SYDVKM. Trimming removed 2 bases from V and 7 bases from J, with 8 bases in between. CDR3 length: 12 residues.

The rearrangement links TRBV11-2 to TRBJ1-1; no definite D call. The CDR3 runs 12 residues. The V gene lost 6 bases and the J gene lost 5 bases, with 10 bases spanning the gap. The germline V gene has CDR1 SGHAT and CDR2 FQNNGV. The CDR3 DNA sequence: TGTGCCAGCAGACATACGGGGACTGAAGCTTTCTTT. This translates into CASRHTGTEAFF.

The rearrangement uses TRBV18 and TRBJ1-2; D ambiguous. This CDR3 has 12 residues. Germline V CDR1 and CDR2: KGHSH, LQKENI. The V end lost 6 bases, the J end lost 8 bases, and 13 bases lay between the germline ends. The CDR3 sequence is CASSLEEQGYTF. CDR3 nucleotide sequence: TGTGCCAGCTCCCTCGAGGAACAGGGCTACACCTTC.

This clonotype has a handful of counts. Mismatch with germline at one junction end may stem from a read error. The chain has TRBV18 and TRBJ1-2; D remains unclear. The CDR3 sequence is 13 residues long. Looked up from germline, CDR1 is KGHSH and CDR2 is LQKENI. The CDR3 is CASSPAVNYGYTF. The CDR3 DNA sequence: TGTGCCAGCTCACCGGCCGTAAACTATGGCTATACCTTC.

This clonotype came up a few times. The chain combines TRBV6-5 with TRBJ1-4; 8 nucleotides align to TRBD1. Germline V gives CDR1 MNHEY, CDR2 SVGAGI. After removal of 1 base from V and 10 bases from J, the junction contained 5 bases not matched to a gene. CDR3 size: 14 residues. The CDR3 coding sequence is TGTGCCAGCAGTTACTGGACAGGGACGGGAAAACTGTTTTTT. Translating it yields CASSYWTGTGKLFF.

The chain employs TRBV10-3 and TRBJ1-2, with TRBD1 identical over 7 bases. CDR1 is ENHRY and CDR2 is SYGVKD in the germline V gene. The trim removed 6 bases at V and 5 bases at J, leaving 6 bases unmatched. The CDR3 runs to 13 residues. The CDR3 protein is CAISPGQQYGYTF. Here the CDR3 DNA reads TGTGCCATCAGCCCGGGACAGCAGTATGGCTACACCTTC.

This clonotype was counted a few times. CDR3 sequence: CASSWGGQKIYEQYF. The CDR3 coding sequence is TGTGCCAGCAGCTGGGGGGGACAGAAGATCTACGAGCAGTACTTC. The J gene is TRBJ2-7, the V gene TRBV11-2; TRBD1 or TRBD2 may be the D gene (7 bases each). Trimming cost V 4 bases and J 3 bases, with 16 bases left between them. Germline V gene lookup returns CDR1 SGHAT and CDR2 FQNNGV. The CDR3 runs to 15 residues.

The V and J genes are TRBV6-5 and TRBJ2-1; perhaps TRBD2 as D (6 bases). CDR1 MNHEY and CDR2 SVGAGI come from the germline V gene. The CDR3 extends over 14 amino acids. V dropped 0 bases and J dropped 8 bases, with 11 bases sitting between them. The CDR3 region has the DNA TGTGCCAGCAGTTACTCGTTCAGGGAGGATGAGCAGTTCTTC. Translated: CASSYSFREDEQFF.

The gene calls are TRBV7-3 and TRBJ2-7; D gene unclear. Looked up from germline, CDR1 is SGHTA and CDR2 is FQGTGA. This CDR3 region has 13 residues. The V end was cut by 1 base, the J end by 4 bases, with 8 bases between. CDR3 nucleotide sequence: TGTGCCAGCAGCTTAAGCTGGCGGTACGAGCAGTACGTC. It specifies CASSLSWRYEQYV.

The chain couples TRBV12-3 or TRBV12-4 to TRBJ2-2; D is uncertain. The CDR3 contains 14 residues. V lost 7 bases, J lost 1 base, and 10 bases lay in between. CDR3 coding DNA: TGTGCCAGCACTATTACACTGAACACCGGGGAGCTGTTTTTT. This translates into CASTITLNTGELFF.

This chain's CDR3 is CSVSDPNQPQHF. DNA of the CDR3: TGCAGCGTTTCAGATCCTAATCAGCCCCAGCATTTT. The rearrangement links TRBV29-1 to TRBJ1-5; D uncertain. Germline loops: CDR1 SQVTM, CDR2 ANQGSEA. Between the trimmed V and J ends, which lost 5 bases and 4 bases, there was a span of 9 bases. The CDR3 covers 12 residues.

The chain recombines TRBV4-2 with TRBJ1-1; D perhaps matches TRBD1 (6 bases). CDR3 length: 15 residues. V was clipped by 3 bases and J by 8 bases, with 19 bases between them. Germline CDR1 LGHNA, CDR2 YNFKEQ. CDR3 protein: CASSQEPRGGLEAFF. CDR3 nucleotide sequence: TGTGCCAGCAGCCAGGAACCACGGGGGGGGCTCGAAGCTTTCTTT.

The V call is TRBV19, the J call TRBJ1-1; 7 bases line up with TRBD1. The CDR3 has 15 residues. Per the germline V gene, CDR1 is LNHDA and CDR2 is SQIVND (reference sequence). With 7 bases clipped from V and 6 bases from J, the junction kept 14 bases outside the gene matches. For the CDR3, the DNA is TGTGCCAGTACCCCGCTACGGGCCAGGGGGGCTGAAGCTTTCTTT. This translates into CASTPLRARGAEAFF. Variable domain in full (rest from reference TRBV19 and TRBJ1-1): DGGITQSPKYLFRKEGQNVTLSCEQNLNHDAMYWYRQDPGQGLRLIYYSQIVNDFQKGDIAEGYSVSREKKESFPLTVTSAQKNPTAFYLCASTPLRARGAEAFFGQGTRLTVV.

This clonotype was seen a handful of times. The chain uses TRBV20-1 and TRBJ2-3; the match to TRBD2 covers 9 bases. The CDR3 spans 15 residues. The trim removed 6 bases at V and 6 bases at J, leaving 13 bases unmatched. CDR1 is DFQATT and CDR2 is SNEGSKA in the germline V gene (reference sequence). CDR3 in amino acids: CSAPLAGGNRDTQYF. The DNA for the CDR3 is TGCAGTGCCCCACTGGCGGGGGGGAATAGGGATACGCAGTATTTT.

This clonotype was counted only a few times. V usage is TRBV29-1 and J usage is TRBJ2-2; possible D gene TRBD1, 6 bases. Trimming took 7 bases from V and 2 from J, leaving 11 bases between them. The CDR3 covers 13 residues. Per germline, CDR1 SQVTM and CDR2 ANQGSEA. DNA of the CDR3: TGCAGCGGAGGACAGCCTAACACCGGGGAGCTGTTTTTT. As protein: CSGGQPNTGELFF.

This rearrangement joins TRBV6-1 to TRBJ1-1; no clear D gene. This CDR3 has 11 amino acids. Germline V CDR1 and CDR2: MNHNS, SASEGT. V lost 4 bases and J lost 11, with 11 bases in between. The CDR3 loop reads CASSGSLGAFF. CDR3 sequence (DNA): TGTGCCAGCAGTGGCAGCCTCGGGGCTTTCTTT.